One and the same sample provided the 13 T cell receptor beta chains below, sequenced in a study of shared clonotypes between healthy human individuals. Sequenced by immunoSEQ multiplex PCR; TCRdb stores in-frame clones only, minus some. The profile shows 300,000 to 400,000 clones, around 90% of them singletons. Sequenced material: memory CD8+ T cells sorted from blood. The subset here: CD45RO+ cells pooled with CCR7-negative TemRA cells. The receptor set was obtained from a man aged 18 to 29 in good health.

The J gene is TRBJ2-7, the V gene TRBV10-3, with TRBD1 as a possible D gene (6 bases). V lost 4 bases and J lost 4, with 23 bases in between. This CDR3 spans 17 amino acids. Germline CDR1 reads ENHRY; CDR2 reads SYGVKD. The CDR3 DNA sequence: TGTGCCATCAGTGGAGACCCCGGTGGACAGCTGCCGTACGAGCAGTACTTC. This codes for CAISGDPGGQLPYEQYF.

This clone was seen once. CDR3 in amino acids: CASSLMGQGAHEQYF. The CDR3 DNA is TGTGCCAGCAGTTTAATGGGACAGGGGGCACACGAGCAGTACTTC. V and J are TRBV28 and TRBJ2-7; 12 bases are shared with TRBD1. The CDR3 is made up of 15 amino acids. Germline V gene lookup returns CDR1 MDHEN and CDR2 SYDVKM. J gave up 5 bases and V 2 bases, and 4 bases lay outside the gene matches. Filled out from reference TRBV28 and TRBJ2-7, the complete variable domain reads DVKVTQSSRYLVKRTGEKVFLECVQDMDHENMFWYRQDPGLGLRLIYFSYDVKMKEKGDIPEGYSVSREKKERFSLILESASTNQTSMYLCASSLMGQGAHEQYFGPGTRLTVT.

This clone appeared a few times. The V gene is TRBV9, the J gene TRBJ2-2; 8 nucleotides line up with TRBD2. After removal of 3 bases from V and 6 bases from J, the junction contained 10 bases not matched to a gene. From germline, CDR1 is SGDLS and CDR2 YYNGEE. The CDR3 totals 16 residues. The CDR3 region is CASSGWGTSGSGELFF. The CDR3 DNA reads TGTGCCAGCAGCGGGTGGGGAACTAGCGGCTCCGGGGAGCTGTTTTTT.

This chain uses TRBV4-3 with TRBJ1-2; D not resolved. The CDR3 contains 17 residues. V lost 0 bases and J lost 0, with 14 bases in between. Germline CDR1 LGHNA, CDR2 YSLEER. CDR3 bases: TGCGCCAGCAGCCAAGATCTCGGCGAACCCACTAACTATGGCTACACCTTC. Translation: CASSQDLGEPTNYGYTF.

The chain combines TRBV7-2 with TRBJ1-2; D is ambiguous. This CDR3 region has 14 residues. The V end lost 7 bases, the J end lost 0 bases, and 12 bases lay between the germline ends. Looked up from germline, CDR1 is SGHTA and CDR2 is FQGNSA. CDR3 bases: TGTGCCAGCATACCGTGGGCCGCTAACTATGGCTACACCTTC. It codes for CASIPWAANYGYTF.

The chain joins TRBV19 to TRBJ2-7, with TRBD1 matching over 7 bases. Germline values: CDR1 LNHDA, CDR2 SQIVND (reference sequence). The CDR3 is 14 amino acids. With V trimmed by 5 bases and J by 3 bases, 7 bases remained unmatched. CDR3 sequence (DNA): TGTGCCAGTAGTTTGGACAGGTCGAGCTACGAGCAGTACTTC. It encodes CASSLDRSSYEQYF.

The V gene is TRBV10-1, the J gene TRBJ1-4, with D unclear. Germline CDR1 and CDR2: WNHNN and SYGVQD (reference sequence). Trimming removed 0 bases at V and 8 bases at J, with 16 bases between. The CDR3 has 16 residues. The CDR3 DNA follows: TGCGCCAGCAGTGAGTCCTCGGCCCCGAACCTGGAAAAACTGTTTTTT. Amino acid sequence: CASSESSAPNLEKLFF.

The chain joins TRBV27 to TRBJ2-7; 13 nucleotides align to TRBD2. The CDR3 covers 15 residues. Per germline, CDR1 MNHEY and CDR2 SMNVEV (reference sequence). The V gene end was trimmed by 9 bases and the J gene end by 5 bases; junction bases not matched to a gene: 10. The CDR3 loop reads CASWTGTSGKNEQYF. The CDR3 bases are TGTGCCAGTTGGACCGGGACTAGCGGGAAAAACGAGCAGTACTTC.

This chain uses TRBV19 with TRBJ1-2; 7 nucleotides agree with TRBD1. V lost 5 bases and J lost 5; bases outside the gene matches: 11. Germline V gene sequence: CDR1 LNHDA, CDR2 SQIVND (reference sequence). The CDR3 contains 15 residues. CDR3 protein: CASSDRDRAWYGYTF. The CDR3 DNA follows: TGTGCCAGTAGTGACCGAGACAGGGCCTGGTATGGCTACACCTTC.

The CDR3 loop reads CASSEGQGLDEQYF. The DNA of the CDR3 is TGTGCCAGCAGTGAAGGACAGGGTTTGGACGAGCAGTACTTC. This sequence joins TRBV6-1 and TRBJ2-7, with 7 bases fitting TRBD1. Germline assignment: CDR1 MNHNS and CDR2 SASEGT. The CDR3 extends over 14 amino acids. The V segment lost 1 base and the J segment 5 bases; nucleotides outside the gene matches: 5.

There are many counts of this clone. The CDR3 loop reads CASSFNAEAFF. As DNA, the CDR3 is TGTGCCAGCAGTTTCAACGCTGAAGCTTTCTTT. V usage is TRBV28 and J usage is TRBJ1-1, with D uncertain. Germline V gene lookup returns CDR1 MDHEN and CDR2 SYDVKM. Trimming took off 3 bases at V and 6 bases at J, with 5 bases between the two ends. The CDR3 spans 11 residues.

CDR3 in DNA: TGTGCCAGCAGTGGGGCGGGAGACTCCTACAATGAGCAGTTCTTC. Encoded protein: CASSGAGDSYNEQFF. The rearrangement joins TRBV25-1 to TRBJ2-1; 7 bases match TRBD2. Losses at the gene ends were 4 bases for V and 0 bases for J; bases not matched to a gene: 3. This CDR3 comprises 15 residues. Germline CDR1 and CDR2: MGHDK and SYGVNS.

This clone was detected only a few times. The V and J genes are TRBV4-1 and TRBJ2-7; 8 positions agree with TRBD1. The CDR3 spans 14 residues. Germline V gene lookup returns CDR1 MGHRA and CDR2 YSYEKL. The trim removed 3 bases at V and 3 bases at J, leaving 4 bases unmatched. The CDR3 loop reads CASSHQGTGYEQYF. CDR3 nucleotides: TGCGCCAGCAGCCACCAGGGGACAGGCTACGAGCAGTACTTC.